Below, 5 T cell receptor beta chains from the same sample are listed, as sequenced in a study of CD8 T cells in Susac syndrome. Reverse transcription of roughly 0.5 to 1 ug RNA was performed with random hexamers. TCRdb reprocessed the immunoSEQ multiplex PCR reads via MiXCR and lists one record per CDR3 protein. The table records 100,000 to 150,000 distinct CDR3 sequences, around 94% of them present only once. Sequencing input: CD8+ T cells from PBMCs. Receptors were obtained from a human donor with Susac syndrome.

V and J are TRBV5-4 and TRBJ1-1; D might be TRBD1 (6 bases). The CDR3 runs 15 residues. Per the germline V gene, CDR1 is SGHNT and CDR2 is YYREEE (reference sequence). Trimming shortened V by 5 bases and J by 4 bases, and 18 bases separated the two germline ends. In DNA, the CDR3 is TGTGCCAGCAGGGCTGACTCGGGGGGGGCCACTGAAGCTTTCTTT. It yields the protein CASRADSGGATEAFF.

The J gene is TRBJ1-5, the V gene TRBV30; D call uncertain. CDR1 is GTSNPN and CDR2 is SVGIG in the germline V gene (reference sequence). V lost 0 bases to trimming and J lost 5 bases, with 8 bases between them. The CDR3 extends over 13 amino acids. Written as DNA, the CDR3 is TGTGCCTGGAGTGTAGGAGGTTATCAGCCCCAGCATTTT. Amino acids: CAWSVGGYQPQHF.

CDR3 in DNA: TGTGCCAGCTATGAGGAGGGACCCTATGGCTACACCTTC. Protein product: CASYEEGPYGYTF. This rearrangement joins TRBV12-3 or TRBV12-4 to TRBJ1-2, with D tentatively TRBD1 (5 bases). CDR3 size: 13 residues. V was clipped by 8 bases and J by 4 bases, with 14 bases between them.

This sequence joins TRBV6-5 and TRBJ1-5; D is undetermined. The CDR3 has 14 amino acids. V dropped 5 bases and J dropped 6 bases, with 14 bases sitting between them. The germline V gene has CDR1 MNHEY and CDR2 SVGAGI. The CDR3 is CASSSRGPGQPQHF. As DNA, the CDR3 is TGTGCCAGCAGTAGCCGGGGTCCGGGTCAGCCCCAGCATTTT.

This chain joins TRBV27 and TRBJ2-7; 7 bases fit TRBD1. J was trimmed by 1 base and V by 2 bases; bases with no gene match: 5. CDR3 length: 15 residues. CDR1 is MNHEY, CDR2 SMNVEV, per germline (reference sequence). CDR3 protein: CASSLGTALSYEQYF. DNA for the CDR3: TGTGCCAGCAGTTTAGGGACAGCGCTATCCTACGAGCAGTACTTC.